This TCR beta chain was profiled in a study of blood T cell repertoires in COVID-19. The trim removed 0 bases at V and 5 bases at J, leaving 2 bases unmatched. In germline, CDR1 is SGHTA, CDR2 FQGNSA. CDR3 length: 14 residues. All enrollees were about 18 to 100 years old and from approximately 25 US areas. Clones were sequenced by immunoSEQ multiplex PCR, and TCRdb holds only the in-frame ones, with some missing. The data contain hundreds of thousands of clones, about 91% of them singletons. Input material: PBMCs or T cells enriched from blood (not recorded which). The receptor was isolated from a young woman with acute COVID-19. The genes are TRBV7-2 and TRBJ2-3, with 7 bases fitting TRBD2. The CDR3: CASSLAGGVDTQYF. CDR3 DNA: TGTGCCAGCAGCTTAGCGGGGGGGGTAGATACGCAGTATTTT.